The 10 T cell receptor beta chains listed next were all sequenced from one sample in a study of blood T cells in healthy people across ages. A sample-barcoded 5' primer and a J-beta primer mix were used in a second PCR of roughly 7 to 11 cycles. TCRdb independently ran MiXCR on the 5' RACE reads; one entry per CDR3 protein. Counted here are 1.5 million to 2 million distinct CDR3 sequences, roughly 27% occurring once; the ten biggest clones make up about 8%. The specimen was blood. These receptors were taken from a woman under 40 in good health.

The CDR3 here is CASSFGTGAYNEQFF. The CDR3 DNA follows: TGTGCCAGCAGCTTTGGGACAGGAGCTTACAATGAGCAGTTCTTC. This chain connects TRBV13 to TRBJ2-1; 8 nucleotides align to TRBD1. The CDR3 extends over 15 amino acids. The germline CDR1 and CDR2 sequences are PRHDT and FYEKMQ (reference sequence). V gave up 3 bases and J gave up 4 bases; unmatched junction bases: 5.

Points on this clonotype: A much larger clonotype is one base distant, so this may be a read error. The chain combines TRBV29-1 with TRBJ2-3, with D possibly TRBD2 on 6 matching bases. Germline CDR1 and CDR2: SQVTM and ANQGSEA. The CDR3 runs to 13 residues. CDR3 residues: CSGSPGGADTRYF. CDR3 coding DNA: TGCAGCGGATCACCCGGCGGGGCAGATACGCGGTATTTT.

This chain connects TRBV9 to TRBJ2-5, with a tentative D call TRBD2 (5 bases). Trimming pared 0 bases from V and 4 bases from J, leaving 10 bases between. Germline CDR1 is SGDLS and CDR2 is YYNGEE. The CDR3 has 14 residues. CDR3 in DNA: TGTGCCAGCAGCGTAGGCCCAGAGGGAGAGACCCAGTACTTC. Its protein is CASSVGPEGETQYF.

CDR3 sequence: CASTPAGGPAGTQYF. The CDR3 DNA reads TGTGCCAGCACCCCAGCCGGGGGTCCCGCAGGGACCCAGTACTTC. The chain is built from TRBV11-2 and TRBJ2-5; possible D gene TRBD2, 6 bases. The germline gives CDR1 SGHAT, CDR2 FQNNGV. The V end lost 7 bases, the J end lost 7 bases, and 22 bases lay between the germline ends. This CDR3 has 15 amino acids.

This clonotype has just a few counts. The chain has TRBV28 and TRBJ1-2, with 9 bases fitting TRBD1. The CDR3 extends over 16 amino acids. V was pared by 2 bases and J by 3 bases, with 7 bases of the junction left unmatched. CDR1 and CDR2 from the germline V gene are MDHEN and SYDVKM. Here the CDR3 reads CASSLMLTGGYYGYTF. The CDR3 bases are TGTGCCAGCAGTTTAATGCTAACAGGGGGCTACTATGGCTACACCTTC.

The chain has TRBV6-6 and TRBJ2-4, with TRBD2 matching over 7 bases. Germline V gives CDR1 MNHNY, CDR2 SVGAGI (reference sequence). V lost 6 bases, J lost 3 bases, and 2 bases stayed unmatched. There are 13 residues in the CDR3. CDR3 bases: TGTGCCAGCAGCCGGACTAGCAAAAACATTCAGTACTTC. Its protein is CASSRTSKNIQYF.

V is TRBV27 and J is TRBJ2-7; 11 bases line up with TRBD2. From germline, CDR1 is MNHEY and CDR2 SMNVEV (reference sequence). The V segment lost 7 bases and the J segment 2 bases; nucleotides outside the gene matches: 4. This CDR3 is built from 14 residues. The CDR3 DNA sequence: TGTGCCAGCAAAATAGCGGGAGGGCCCTACGAGCAGTACTTC. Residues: CASKIAGGPYEQYF.

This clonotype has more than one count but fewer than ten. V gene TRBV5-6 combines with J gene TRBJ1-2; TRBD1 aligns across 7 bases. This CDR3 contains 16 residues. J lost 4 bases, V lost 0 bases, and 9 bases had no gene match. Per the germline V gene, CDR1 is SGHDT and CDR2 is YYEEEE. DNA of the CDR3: TGTGCCAGCAGCTTGGCTACAGGGGTAAGGAGCTATGGCTACACCTTC. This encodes CASSLATGVRSYGYTF.

CDR3 in DNA: TGTGCCAGCAGCTTAAGTGGGACCCTGGCCGGCTACACCTTC. This translates into CASSLSGTLAGYTF. The rearrangement joins TRBV7-9 to TRBJ1-2, with D possibly matching TRBD1 (5 bases). The CDR3 has 14 amino acids. The V gene lost 2 bases and the J gene lost 8 bases, with 15 bases spanning the gap. The germline gives CDR1 SEHNR, CDR2 FQNEAQ (reference sequence).

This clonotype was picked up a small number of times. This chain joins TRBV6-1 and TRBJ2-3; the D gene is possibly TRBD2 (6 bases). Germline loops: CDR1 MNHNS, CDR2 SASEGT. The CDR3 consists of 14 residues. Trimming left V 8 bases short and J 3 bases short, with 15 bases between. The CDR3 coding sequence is TGTGCCAGCGGACGGGGGAGGAGGACAGATACGCAGTATTTT. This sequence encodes CASGRGRRTDTQYF.